This T cell receptor (beta chain) was recorded in a study of somatic mutations in cytotoxic T cells in rheumatoid arthritis. Study summary: Patient blood, roughly 27 ml in EDTA, was obtained immediately after diagnosis and prior to the start of any treatment. General study results and limits: For rheumatoid arthritis patients, CD8+ clonality increased with age, whereas it did not in healthy controls. For rheumatoid arthritis patients, the slight TRBV07 underrepresentation lacked multiple-comparison adjustment.

Sequencing was performed with immunoSEQ multiplex PCR; in TCRdb, only in-frame clones are kept and a portion is missing. Of roughly 30,000 clones in the sample, roughly 86% are singletons; the top ten hold 7.5% to 9.5%. Trimming left V 0 bases short and J 8 bases short, with 10 bases between. CDR1 and CDR2 from the germline V gene are MNHEY and SVGAGI. CDR3 length: 14 amino acids. For this clone: Its antigen is still unknown.

The sequence derives from an adult with rheumatoid arthritis. Sequenced: CD8+ T cells sorted from blood. V gene TRBV6-5 combines with J gene TRBJ1-4; D unclear. In DNA, the CDR3 is TGTGCCAGCAGTTACTCCGGAGGAGGCGAAAAACTGTTTTTT. Amino acids: CASSYSGGGEKLFF.